The clone carrying this T cell receptor (beta chain) has a handful of counts. As processed by the authors: Estimation of nucleated cell counts was performed using reference gene primer amplification. TCRdb's copy holds only in-frame clones and misses some; the assay was immunoSEQ multiplex PCR. V, J and clone size were drawn from that table, and D and trimming were deduced from the DNA. The sample yields under 45,000 clones, around four fifths seen once. CDR3 length equals 17 residues. Germline V lookup: CDR1 MGHRA, CDR2 YSYEKL. The V end was cut by 4 bases, the J end by 6 bases, with 25 bases between. This sample is part of a study of blood T cell repertoires in COVID-19. Turning to the study itself: The origin of the acute and convalescent COVID-19 samples was the United States, Italy and Spain. PBMCs, B-cell-depleted T cells, or T cells provided the cDNA or gDNA that made up the material.

The clonotype was recovered from a woman of 80 years or more with active or convalescent COVID-19. The sequencing sample was made of peripheral blood. The chain joins TRBV4-1 to TRBJ2-7, with D maybe TRBD2 (6 bases). The CDR3: CASSPHGRDPGVPEQYF. In nucleotides, the CDR3 is TGCGCCAGCAGCCCGCATGGGCGGGACCCGGGGGTCCCCGAGCAGTACTTC.